The following is a TCR beta chain sequence with its context. This record comes from a study of blood T cell repertoires in COVID-19. Study as a whole: The United States, Italy and Spain were the sources of the acute and convalescent COVID-19 samples. PBMCs, B-cell-depleted T cells, or T cells were the source of the cDNA or gDNA that made up the material.

In germline, CDR1 is MNHEY, CDR2 SVGAGI. The CDR3 length is 13 residues. With 4 bases removed from V and 5 bases from J, the gap between germline ends came to 11 bases. How the authors handled the data: How many nucleated cells were present was estimated from reference gene primer amplification. Method: immunoSEQ multiplex PCR; TCRdb's copy keeps in-frame clones and lacks some. The DNA was the basis for D and trimming; V, J and clone size are from that table. The sample includes roughly 130,000 clones, around 87% of them seen just once. The chain carries TRBV6-5 and TRBJ1-1; D is undetermined. The sample consisted of peripheral blood. The clonotype comes from a woman aged 60-75 years with acute or convalescent COVID-19. CDR3 region: CASSSPRWTEAFF. In DNA form, the CDR3 reads TGTGCCAGCAGTTCTCCCCGGTGGACTGAAGCTTTCTTT.